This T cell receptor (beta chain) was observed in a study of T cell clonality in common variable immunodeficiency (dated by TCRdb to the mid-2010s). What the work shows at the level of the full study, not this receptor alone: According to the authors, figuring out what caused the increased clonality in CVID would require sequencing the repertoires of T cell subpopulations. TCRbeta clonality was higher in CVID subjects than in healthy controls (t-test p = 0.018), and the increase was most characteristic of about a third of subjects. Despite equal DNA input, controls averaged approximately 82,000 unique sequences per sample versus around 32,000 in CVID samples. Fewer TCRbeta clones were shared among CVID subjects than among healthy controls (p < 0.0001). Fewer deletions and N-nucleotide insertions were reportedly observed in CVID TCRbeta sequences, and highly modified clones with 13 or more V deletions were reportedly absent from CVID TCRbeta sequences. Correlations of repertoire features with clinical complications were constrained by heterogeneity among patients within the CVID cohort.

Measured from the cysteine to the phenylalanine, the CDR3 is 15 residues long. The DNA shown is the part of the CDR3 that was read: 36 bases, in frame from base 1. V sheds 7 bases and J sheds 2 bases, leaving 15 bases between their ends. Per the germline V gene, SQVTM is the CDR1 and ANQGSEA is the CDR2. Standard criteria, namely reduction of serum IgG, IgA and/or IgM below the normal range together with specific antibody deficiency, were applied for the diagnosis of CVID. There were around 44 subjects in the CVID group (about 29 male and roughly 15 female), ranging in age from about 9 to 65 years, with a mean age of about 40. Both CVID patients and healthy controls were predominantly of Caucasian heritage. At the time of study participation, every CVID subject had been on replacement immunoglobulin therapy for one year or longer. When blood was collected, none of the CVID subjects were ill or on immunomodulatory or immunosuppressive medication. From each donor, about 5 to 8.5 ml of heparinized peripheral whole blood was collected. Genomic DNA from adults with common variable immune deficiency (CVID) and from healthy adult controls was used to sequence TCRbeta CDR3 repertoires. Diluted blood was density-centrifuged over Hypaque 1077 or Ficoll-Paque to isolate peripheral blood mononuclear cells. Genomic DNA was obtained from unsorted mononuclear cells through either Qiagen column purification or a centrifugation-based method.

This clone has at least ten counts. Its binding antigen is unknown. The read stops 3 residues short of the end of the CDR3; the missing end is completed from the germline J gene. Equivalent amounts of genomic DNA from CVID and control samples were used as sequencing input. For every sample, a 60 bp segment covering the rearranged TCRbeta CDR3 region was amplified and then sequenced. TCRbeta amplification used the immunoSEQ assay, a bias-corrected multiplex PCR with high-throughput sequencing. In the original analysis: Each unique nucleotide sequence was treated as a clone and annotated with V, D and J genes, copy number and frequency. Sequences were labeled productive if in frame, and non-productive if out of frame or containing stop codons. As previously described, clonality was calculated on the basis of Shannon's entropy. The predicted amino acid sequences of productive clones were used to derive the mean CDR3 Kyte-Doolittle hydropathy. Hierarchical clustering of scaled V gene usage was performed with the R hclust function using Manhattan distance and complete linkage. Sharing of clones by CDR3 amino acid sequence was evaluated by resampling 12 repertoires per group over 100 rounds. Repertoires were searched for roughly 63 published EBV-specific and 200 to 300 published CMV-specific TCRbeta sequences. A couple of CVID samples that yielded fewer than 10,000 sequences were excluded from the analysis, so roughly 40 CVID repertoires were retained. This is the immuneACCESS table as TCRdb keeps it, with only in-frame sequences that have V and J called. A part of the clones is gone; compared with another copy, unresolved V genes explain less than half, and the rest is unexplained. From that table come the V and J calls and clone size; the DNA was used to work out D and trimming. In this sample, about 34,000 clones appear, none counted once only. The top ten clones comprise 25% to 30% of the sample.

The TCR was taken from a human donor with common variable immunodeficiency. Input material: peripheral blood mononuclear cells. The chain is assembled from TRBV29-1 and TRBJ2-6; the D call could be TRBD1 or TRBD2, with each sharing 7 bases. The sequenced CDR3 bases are TGCAGCGCGACCAGCGGGACAGCTGGGGCCAACGTC. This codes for CSATSGTAGANV. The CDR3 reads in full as CSATSGTAGANVLTF.